The 29 T cell receptor beta chains listed next were all sequenced from one sample in a study of control samples from healthy donors and cancer patients. The assay was immunoSEQ multiplex PCR, and TCRdb's table has in-frame clones only and misses some. The repertoire holds 150,000 to 200,000 clones, with roughly 94% as singletons. Sequenced sample: blood. The receptors were sampled from a woman aged 18-30 years in good health.

This chain uses TRBV19 with TRBJ2-1; TRBD1 might be the D (5 bases). This CDR3 has 14 amino acids. Germline lookup yields CDR1 LNHDA and CDR2 SQIVND (reference sequence). Trimming took off 5 bases at V and 7 bases at J, with 15 bases between the two ends. The CDR3 here is CASSSRAGRNEQFF. The DNA for the CDR3 is TGTGCCAGTAGTTCCCGCGCAGGGCGGAATGAGCAGTTCTTC. The complete variable domain, with remaining parts taken from reference TRBV19 and TRBJ2-1, reads DGGITQSPKYLFRKEGQNVTLSCEQNLNHDAMYWYRQDPGQGLRLIYYSQIVNDFQKGDIAEGYSVSREKKESFPLTVTSAQKNPTAFYLCASSSRAGRNEQFFGPGTRLTVL.

The V and J genes are TRBV2 and TRBJ2-5, with TRBD2 matching over 10 bases. V gave up 8 bases and J gave up 7 bases; unmatched junction bases: 13. The CDR3 contains 15 residues. Germline V gene sequence: CDR1 SNHLY, CDR2 FYNNEI. This CDR3 is CASVAGGATGWTQYF. DNA of the CDR3: TGTGCCAGCGTAGCGGGGGGAGCGACAGGGTGGACCCAGTACTTC.

J is TRBJ1-5 and V is TRBV27; no reliable D call. Trimming took off 6 bases at V and 2 bases at J, with 17 bases between the two ends. The CDR3 has 16 residues. Germline CDR1 and CDR2: MNHEY and SMNVEV (reference sequence). The CDR3: CASSLFSLGGNQPQHF. CDR3 nucleotide sequence: TGTGCCAGCAGCCTTTTCAGCCTCGGCGGCAATCAGCCCCAGCATTTT.

V usage is TRBV19 and J usage is TRBJ2-7; 12 bases fit TRBD1. The CDR3 is made up of 16 amino acids. Trimming took 4 bases from V and 6 from J; bases not matched to a gene: 10. Germline CDR1 and CDR2: LNHDA and SQIVND (reference sequence). CDR3: CASSTVPGQGAGEQYF. The CDR3 nucleotides read TGTGCCAGTAGTACGGTTCCGGGACAGGGGGCGGGCGAGCAGTACTTC.

The chain joins TRBV19 to TRBJ1-1, with 9 bases fitting TRBD1. The CDR3 totals 15 residues. The germline gives CDR1 LNHDA, CDR2 SQIVND (reference sequence). Trimming took 0 bases from V and 5 from J; bases not matched to a gene: 4. For the CDR3, the DNA is TGTGCCAGTAGTATAGATCGGACAGGGGTGACTGAAGCTTTCTTT. Translation gives CASSIDRTGVTEAFF. Full variable domain (rest looked up from reference TRBV19 and TRBJ1-1): DGGITQSPKYLFRKEGQNVTLSCEQNLNHDAMYWYRQDPGQGLRLIYYSQIVNDFQKGDIAEGYSVSREKKESFPLTVTSAQKNPTAFYLCASSIDRTGVTEAFFGQGTRLTVV.

The chain recombines TRBV12-2 with TRBJ2-3; the tabulated D call, TRBD2, remains unverified against the DNA. TRBV12-2 is annotated as a pseudogene. This CDR3 contains 19 residues. The CDR3 DNA reads as TGTGCAAGTCGCTTAGACGGGACTAGCGGGGGGTCTAGCACAGATACGCAGTATTTT. It yields the protein CASRLDGTSGGSSTDTQYF.

The V call is TRBV18, the J call TRBJ1-6; D possibly corresponds to TRBD1 (5 bases). V was cut by 4 bases and J by 8 bases, with 12 bases left in between. The CDR3 contains 14 residues. In germline, CDR1 is KGHSH, CDR2 LQKENI. The CDR3 DNA is TGTGCCAGCTCACAGACCGGGACGGATTCACCCCTCCACTTT. Translating it yields CASSQTGTDSPLHF. The complete variable domain, with remaining parts taken from reference TRBV18 and TRBJ1-6, reads NAGVMQNPRHLVRRRGQEARLRCSPMKGHSHVYWYRQLPEEGLKFMVYLQKENIIDESGMPKERFSAEFPKEGPSILRIQQVVRGDSAAYFCASSQTGTDSPLHFGNGTRLTVT.

Only one count was recorded for this clone. V and J are TRBV6-2 or TRBV6-3 and TRBJ2-3; D ambiguous. Germline V gives CDR1 MNHEY, CDR2 SVGEGT. The V and J ends lost 0 bases and 1 base respectively, with 8 bases between them. The CDR3 extends over 15 amino acids. The CDR3 DNA reads TGTGCCAGCAGTTACTCGCTCCCCCGCACAGATACGCAGTATTTT. It yields the protein CASSYSLPRTDTQYF.

This rearrangement joins TRBV27 to TRBJ1-4; a possible D gene is TRBD1 (5 bases). CDR1 MNHEY and CDR2 SMNVEV come from the germline V gene (reference sequence). This CDR3 is 15 amino acids long. V lost 3 bases and J lost 1, with 9 bases in between. The CDR3, as DNA: TGTGCCAGCAGTTTCTGGGGACTAACTAATGAAAAACTGTTTTTT. Translation: CASSFWGLTNEKLFF.

This rearrangement joins TRBV7-9 to TRBJ2-5, with D possibly TRBD2 on 6 matching bases. The V gene lost 1 base and the J gene lost 5 bases, with 14 bases spanning the gap. Germline V CDR1 and CDR2: SEHNR, FQNEAQ (reference sequence). This CDR3 has 15 residues. The CDR3 nucleotides read TGTGCCAGCAGCTTAGGTTACGCTAGCGAGGAGACCCAGTACTTC. Amino acids: CASSLGYASEETQYF.

The chain has TRBV15 and TRBJ2-5; D gene ambiguous. This CDR3 has 12 amino acids. Germline V lookup: CDR1 LNHNV, CDR2 YYDKDF (reference sequence). The ends were cut back, 4 bases at V and 7 bases at J, with 10 bases in the middle. The CDR3 nucleotides are TGTGCCACCAGCACCCGCCGGAGGACCCAGTACTTC. Translated, it gives CATSTRRRTQYF.

The V call is TRBV29-1, the J call TRBJ2-7; a possible D gene is TRBD2 (6 bases). The CDR3 is 13 amino acids. The germline V gene encodes CDR1 SQVTM and CDR2 ANQGSEA. Trimming removed 3 bases from V and 5 bases from J, with 14 bases in between. The DNA for the CDR3 is TGCAGCGTTGAGGCGGGGAGAGGGGACGAGCAGTACTTC. Translation gives CSVEAGRGDEQYF.

The rearrangement links TRBV10-3 to TRBJ2-1; 10 nucleotides agree with TRBD2. The CDR3 length is 16 residues. V shed 6 bases and J 7 bases; nucleotides not matched to a gene: 12. Germline V gene data show CDR1 as ENHRY and CDR2 as SYGVKD. The CDR3 here is CAIRSGVAGGWNEQFF. As DNA, the CDR3 is TGTGCCATCAGAAGCGGTGTAGCGGGAGGATGGAATGAGCAGTTCTTC.

The chain carries TRBV28 and TRBJ1-6, with D maybe TRBD1 (6 bases). Germline CDR1 reads MDHEN; CDR2 reads SYDVKM. V lost 10 bases and J lost 8, with 18 bases in between. The CDR3 contains 14 residues. CDR3 coding DNA: TGTGCCACCCTACAGGGAAGACAGGATTCACCCCTCCACTTT. Amino acids: CATLQGRQDSPLHF. Full variable domain (missing parts from reference TRBV28 and TRBJ1-6): DVKVTQSSRYLVKRTGEKVFLECVQDMDHENMFWYRQDPGLGLRLIYFSYDVKMKEKGDIPEGYSVSREKKERFSLILESASTNQTSMYLCATLQGRQDSPLHFGNGTRLTVT.

The chain is built from TRBV7-9 and TRBJ2-7; D is ambiguous. The CDR3 is 15 amino acids. Germline V lookup: CDR1 SEHNR, CDR2 FQNEAQ (reference sequence). The V gene lost 8 bases and the J gene lost 0 bases, with 17 bases spanning the gap. CDR3 nucleotide sequence: TGTGCCAGCTCCCTTCTTGATACGAGCTCCTACGAGCAGTACTTC. It is translated as CASSLLDTSSYEQYF. Complete variable domain (other parts from reference TRBV7-9 and TRBJ2-7): DTGVSQNPRHKITKRGQNVTFRCDPISEHNRLYWYRQTLGQGPEFLTYFQNEAQLEKSRLLSDRFSAERPKGSFSTLEIQRTEQGDSAMYLCASSLLDTSSYEQYFGPGTRLTVT.

The chain employs TRBV6-5 and TRBJ1-5; 7 bases fit TRBD1. Germline CDR1 MNHEY, CDR2 SVGAGI. The trim removed 7 bases at V and 1 base at J, leaving 7 bases unmatched. The CDR3 has 15 amino acids. In DNA, the CDR3 is TGTGCCAGCAACCCGACAGGGATCAGCAATCAGCCCCAGCATTTT. It is translated as CASNPTGISNQPQHF.

CDR3 region: CASSQDEREETQYF. CDR3 nucleotide sequence: TGCGCCAGCAGCCAAGATGAGAGAGAGGAGACCCAGTACTTC. The genes are TRBV4-1 and TRBJ2-5; D remains unclear. V lost 0 bases to trimming and J lost 5 bases, with 10 bases between them. Germline V lookup: CDR1 MGHRA, CDR2 YSYEKL. This CDR3 region has 14 residues.

The chain uses TRBV18 and TRBJ1-6, with 7 bases matching TRBD1. The CDR3 has 15 amino acids. The V and J ends lost 4 bases and 10 bases, in that order; junction bases with no gene match: 10. From germline, CDR1 is KGHSH and CDR2 LQKENI. CDR3 protein: CASSRTGAEGSPLHF. The CDR3 DNA is TGTGCCAGCTCACGCACAGGGGCGGAGGGCTCACCCCTCCACTTT.

This chain uses TRBV19 with TRBJ2-7; D unclear. The CDR3 has 15 amino acids. V lost 9 bases and J 3 bases, leaving 21 bases between the germline ends. Germline-derived CDR1 and CDR2 are LNHDA and SQIVND (reference sequence). DNA of the CDR3: TGTGCCAGCGGGTGGAGTCAGGCTACAATCTACGAGCAGTACTTC. Protein sequence: CASGWSQATIYEQYF. The whole variable domain, filled in from reference TRBV19 and TRBJ2-7, reads DGGITQSPKYLFRKEGQNVTLSCEQNLNHDAMYWYRQDPGQGLRLIYYSQIVNDFQKGDIAEGYSVSREKKESFPLTVTSAQKNPTAFYLCASGWSQATIYEQYFGPGTRLTVT.

This chain uses TRBV19 with TRBJ1-1; D call uncertain. This CDR3 spans 14 amino acids. Germline V CDR1 and CDR2: LNHDA, SQIVND (reference sequence). The V end was cut by 1 base, the J end by 1 base, with 7 bases between. In DNA, the CDR3 is TGTGCCAGTAGTATAGGCACCCAGAACACTGAAGCTTTCTTT. Translating gives CASSIGTQNTEAFF.

The J gene is TRBJ2-5, the V gene TRBV2; D might be TRBD1 (6 bases). Germline V gene sequence: CDR1 SNHLY, CDR2 FYNNEI. The CDR3 is made up of 14 amino acids. The V end lost 7 bases, the J end lost 7 bases, and 19 bases lay between the germline ends. CDR3 amino acids: CASKQQGPQGTQYF. In nucleotides, the CDR3 is TGTGCCAGCAAGCAACAGGGACCCCAGGGGACCCAGTACTTC. Looking up the rest from reference TRBV2 and TRBJ2-5 gives the full variable domain: EPEVTQTPSHQVTQMGQEVILRCVPISNHLYFYWYRQILGQKVEFLVSFYNNEISEKSEIFDDQFSVERPDGSNFTLKIRSTKLEDSAMYFCASKQQGPQGTQYFGPGTRLLVL.

The rearrangement links TRBV29-1 to TRBJ2-7; D is possibly TRBD1 (5 bases). Deletions cut 8 bases from V and 2 bases from J, with 19 bases between. Germline values: CDR1 SQVTM, CDR2 ANQGSEA. The CDR3 is 14 residues long. CDR3: CSSQMTDPPYEQYF. CDR3 DNA: TGCAGCTCCCAAATGACAGATCCTCCCTACGAGCAGTACTTC.

The V call is TRBV6-5, the J call TRBJ1-4; no clear D. Between the trimmed V and J ends, which lost 2 bases and 0 bases, there was a span of 4 bases. CDR3 length equals 14 residues. The V gene's germline CDR1 is MNHEY and CDR2 SVGAGI. This CDR3 reads CASSYSATNEKLFF. For the CDR3, the DNA is TGTGCCAGCAGTTACAGTGCAACTAATGAAAAACTGTTTTTT.

The V and J genes are TRBV6-5 and TRBJ2-1; a weak D match, TRBD1 (6 bases). Germline V gives CDR1 MNHEY, CDR2 SVGAGI. V gave up 6 bases and J gave up 12 bases, with 15 bases separating them. The length of the CDR3 is 12 residues. The CDR3 reads CASSPQGMMQFF. CDR3 DNA sequence: TGTGCCAGCAGCCCACAGGGAATGATGCAGTTCTTC.

The chain combines TRBV6-5 with TRBJ2-7, with D perhaps TRBD2 (5 bases). Germline V CDR1 and CDR2: MNHEY, SVGAGI. The CDR3 loop spans 15 amino acids. Trimming cost V 0 bases and J 2 bases, with 11 bases left between them. The CDR3, as DNA: TGTGCCAGCAGTTACTCGAAGGTCGGGACCTACGAGCAGTACTTC. Translation: CASSYSKVGTYEQYF.

About this clone: The junction and the germline gene differ at one end; a read error may be behind it. This chain links TRBV11-3 with TRBJ2-5, with a tentative D call TRBD2 (7 bases). The CDR3 extends over 12 amino acids. CDR1 is SGHNT, CDR2 YENEEA, per germline. The CDR3 spells CASSLGQGGGHF. CDR3 in DNA: TGTGCCAGCAGCTTAGGTCAAGGGGGGGGACACTTC.

This clone was found a few times. The chain combines TRBV6-5 with TRBJ1-6; the D gene is possibly TRBD1 (6 bases). In germline, CDR1 is MNHEY, CDR2 SVGAGI. The CDR3 has 16 residues. Trimming stripped 2 bases from V and 7 bases from J, with 15 bases between. CDR3 DNA sequence: TGTGCCAGCAGTTACGGTGGGGGGGCCTTCAATTCACCCCTCCACTTT. Residues: CASSYGGGAFNSPLHF.

V usage is TRBV2 and J usage is TRBJ2-3, with D uncertain. V lost 0 bases, J lost 5 bases, and 9 bases lay in between. This CDR3 spans 14 amino acids. The V gene's germline CDR1 is SNHLY and CDR2 FYNNEI. CDR3 DNA sequence: TGTGCCAGCAGTGAAGCGCTTATCGTAGATACGCAGTATTTT. The encoded protein is CASSEALIVDTQYF.

V and J are TRBV13 and TRBJ1-1, with D possibly TRBD1 on 6 matching bases. Per the germline V gene, CDR1 is PRHDT and CDR2 is FYEKMQ (reference sequence). The CDR3 extends over 14 amino acids. V lost 4 bases to trimming and J lost 3 bases, with 12 bases between them. This chain's CDR3 is CASSSGGLDTEAFF. The CDR3 coding sequence is TGTGCCAGCAGCTCTGGGGGGCTCGACACTGAAGCTTTCTTT.